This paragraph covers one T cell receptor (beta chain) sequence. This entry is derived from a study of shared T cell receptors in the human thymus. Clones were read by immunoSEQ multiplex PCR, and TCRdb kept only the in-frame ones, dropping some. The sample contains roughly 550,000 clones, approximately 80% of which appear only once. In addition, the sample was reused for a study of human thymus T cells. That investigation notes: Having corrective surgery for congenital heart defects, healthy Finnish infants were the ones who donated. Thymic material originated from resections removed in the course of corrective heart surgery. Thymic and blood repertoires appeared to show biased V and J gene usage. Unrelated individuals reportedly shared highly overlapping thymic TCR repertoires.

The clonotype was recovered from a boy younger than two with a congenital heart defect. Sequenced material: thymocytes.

CDR3 nucleotide sequence: TGCGCCAGCAGCCCTCCAGGGACTAGCACCTCCTACGAGCAGTACTTC. It is translated as CASSPPGTSTSYEQYF. The chain joins TRBV4-1 to TRBJ2-7, with TRBD2 identical over 9 bases. The CDR3 spans 16 residues. V gave up 4 bases and J gave up 0 bases; unmatched junction bases: 7. The V gene's germline CDR1 is MGHRA and CDR2 YSYEKL.